Below are 5 T cell receptor beta chains sequenced from a single sample in a study of blood T cells in healthy people across ages. It was with a sample-barcoded 5' primer and a J-beta primer mix that a second PCR of roughly 6 to 12 cycles was run. TCRdb called the 5' RACE reads again in MiXCR, with one record for every CDR3 protein. Altogether about 970,000 distinct CDR3 sequences are present, roughly half being singletons, with the ten largest covering about a fifth. Source material: blood. The receptors come from a woman aged 60-75 years in good health.

This chain connects TRBV6-2 or TRBV6-3 to TRBJ2-7; D gene ambiguous. From germline, CDR1 is MNHEY and CDR2 SVGEGT. V lost 10 bases and J 3 bases, leaving 16 bases between the germline ends. This CDR3 has 13 residues. The CDR3 nucleotides read TGTGCCATGACCTGGCAGACCCGCTACGAGCAGTACTTC. Translated: CAMTWQTRYEQYF.

As regards this clonotype: An end of the junction does not agree with germline; a read error may underlie this. The genes are TRBV5-6 and TRBJ2-4, with 10 bases lining up with TRBD2. The CDR3 runs 16 residues. Germline CDR1 and CDR2: SGHDT and YYEEEE. CDR3 DNA sequence: TGTGCCAGCAGCTTGTGGGGGACTAGCGTAGTAGAGACCCAGTATTTC. Translation gives CASSLWGTSVVETQYF.

The chain has TRBV20-1 and TRBJ2-7; 9 bases line up with TRBD2. Trimming at V came to 6 bases and at J to 4 bases, leaving 10 bases not matched to a gene. In germline, CDR1 is DFQATT, CDR2 SNEGSKA (reference sequence). The CDR3 is 14 residues long. CDR3 sequence (DNA): TGCAGTGCCATCAGCGGGAGGCCCTCATACGAGCAGTACTTC. Encoded protein: CSAISGRPSYEQYF.

Note on this clonotype: A read error may account for a junction end that differs from germline. The chain has TRBV6-1 and TRBJ2-7, with 7 bases lining up with TRBD2. CDR1 and CDR2 (germline): MNHNS, SASEGT. CDR3 length: 14 amino acids. CDR3 bases: TGTACCAGCAGTTTACCGGGACTACCTAACGAGCAGTACTTC. It translates to CTSSLPGLPNEQYF.

This chain uses TRBV6-4 with TRBJ2-6, with D uncertain. In germline, CDR1 is MRHNA, CDR2 SNTAGT. The V gene lost 3 bases and the J gene lost 0 bases, with 9 bases spanning the gap. This CDR3 spans 16 amino acids. CDR3 nucleotides: TGTGCCAGCAGTGAAGGGAAGGGCTCTGGGGCCAACGTCCTGACTTTC. Translating gives CASSEGKGSGANVLTF.